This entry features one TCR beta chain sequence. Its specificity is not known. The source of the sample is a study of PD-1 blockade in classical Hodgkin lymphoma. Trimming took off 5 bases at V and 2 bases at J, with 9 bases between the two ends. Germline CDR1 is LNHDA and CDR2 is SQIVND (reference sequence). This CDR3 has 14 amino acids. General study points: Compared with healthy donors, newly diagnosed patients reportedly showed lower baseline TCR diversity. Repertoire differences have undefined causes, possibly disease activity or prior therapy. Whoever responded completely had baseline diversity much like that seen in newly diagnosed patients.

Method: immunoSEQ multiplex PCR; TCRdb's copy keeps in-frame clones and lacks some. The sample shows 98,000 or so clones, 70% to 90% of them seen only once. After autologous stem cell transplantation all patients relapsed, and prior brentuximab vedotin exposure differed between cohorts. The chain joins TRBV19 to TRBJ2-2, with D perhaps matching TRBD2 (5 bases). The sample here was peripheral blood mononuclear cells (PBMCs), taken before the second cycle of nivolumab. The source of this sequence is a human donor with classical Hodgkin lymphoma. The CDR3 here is CASSPGSNTGELFF. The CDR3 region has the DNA TGTGCCAGTAGTCCGGGGTCTAACACCGGGGAGCTGTTTTTT.